This TCR beta chain came from a study of PD-1 blockade in classical Hodgkin lymphoma. Sequenced by immunoSEQ multiplex PCR; TCRdb stores in-frame clones only, minus some. This sample has tens of thousands of clones; roughly 89% occur once, and the top ten carry 10% to 13%. The time point here: cycle 4 day 1 (C4D1), after 5 to 7 weeks of nivolumab. Every patient relapsed after autologous stem cell transplantation, and brentuximab vedotin exposure varied. Per germline, CDR1 SGDLS and CDR2 YYNGEE. There are 16 residues in the CDR3. V lost 3 bases and J 9 bases, leaving 24 bases between the germline ends.

This receptor was obtained from a human donor with classical Hodgkin lymphoma. The chain links TRBV9 to TRBJ1-2, with a possible D match to TRBD1 (6 bases). This specimen consisted of peripheral blood mononuclear cells (PBMCs), obtained before the fourth cycle of nivolumab. The CDR3 DNA is TGTGCCAGCAGCGCCCAAGACAGGCCCGCTCTAATAAGCTACACCTTC. Its translation: CASSAQDRPALISYTF.